This paragraph covers one T cell receptor (beta chain) sequence. As yet, its antigen is unknown. The entry originates in a study of a mutant IDH1 vaccine in newly diagnosed glioma. Background on the study: Patients' prior therapy spanned radiotherapy, temozolomide, or both; most underwent both.

Noted time point: week 5, during vaccination. All doses held 300 ug of mutant IDH1 20-mer peptide, with topical imiquimod. Produced via immunoSEQ multiplex PCR; TCRdb's table is partial and in-frame only. This sample has about 26,000 clones; around 80% occur once, and the top ten carry roughly 6.6%. The CDR3 extends over 11 amino acids. The V end lost 2 bases, the J end lost 8 bases, and 4 bases lay between the germline ends. CDR1 MGHDK and CDR2 SYGVNS come from the germline V gene. The chain joins TRBV25-1 to TRBJ2-1; unclear D gene. The source of this sequence is a man aged 40-50 years with glioma. Some clones in this sample may be carry-over from other donors' samples. Sequenced here: PBMCs, sampled from a glioma patient whose treatment included an IDH1 peptide vaccine. The CDR3 DNA is TGTGCCAGCAGTGAAGACGATGAGCAGTTCTTC. Its translation: CASSEDDEQFF.